One sample yielded the 21 T cell receptor beta chains listed below, sequenced in a study of T cell clones after liver transplantation. TCRdb's table, derived via immunoSEQ multiplex PCR, lists solely in-frame clones and lacks some. The table shows just over 9,000 clones, with about 80% occurring only once. The source was CD8+ T cells from blood, collected before liver transplant. All receptors derive from a human donor who received a liver transplant.

The chain joins TRBV5-1 to TRBJ2-7; 13 bases are shared with TRBD2. This CDR3 is built from 16 residues. V shed 8 bases and J 0 bases; nucleotides not matched to a gene: 8. The germline V gene encodes CDR1 SGHRS and CDR2 YFSETQ. CDR3 DNA sequence: TGCGCCAGTCAACTAGCGGGAGGGTCCAGCTCCTACGAGCAGTACTTC. It encodes CASQLAGGSSSYEQYF. The full variable domain, with the rest looked up from reference TRBV5-1 and TRBJ2-7, is KAGVTQTPRYLIKTRGQQVTLSCSPISGHRSVSWYQQTPGQGLQFLFEYFSETQRNKGNFPGRFSGRQFSNSRSEMNVSTLELGDSALYLCASQLAGGSSSYEQYFGPGTRLTVT.

The chain recombines TRBV27 with TRBJ1-5; 8 bases are a match to TRBD1. Germline CDR1 and CDR2: MNHEY and SMNVEV (reference sequence). The CDR3 has 14 residues. J was trimmed by 4 bases and V by 5 bases; bases with no gene match: 4. CDR3 protein: CASSPWTGNQPQHF. The CDR3 DNA sequence: TGTGCCAGCAGTCCTTGGACAGGGAATCAGCCCCAGCATTTT.

V gene TRBV7-8 combines with J gene TRBJ1-5; possibly TRBD1 for D (5 bases). The CDR3 extends over 14 amino acids. Per the germline V gene, CDR1 is SGHVS and CDR2 is FQNEAQ. V was trimmed by 6 bases and J by 6 bases, leaving 15 bases between them. CDR3 loop: CASRLGGIAQPQHF. CDR3 coding DNA: TGTGCCAGCAGACTCGGGGGGATTGCTCAGCCCCAGCATTTT.

This clone is a singleton in its sample. The chain uses TRBV6-6 and TRBJ2-3, with no clear D. V lost 4 bases and J 3 bases, leaving 14 bases between the germline ends. This CDR3 comprises 15 residues. The germline V gene has CDR1 MNHNY and CDR2 SVGAGI (reference sequence). Here the CDR3 DNA reads TGTGCCAGCAGTTTTGTAGGTGAAGGAACAGATACGCAGTATTTT. Its translation is CASSFVGEGTDTQYF.

As to this clone: Other DNA sequences in this sample translate to the same CDR3. The rearrangement links TRBV27 to TRBJ2-7; D remains unclear. The CDR3 has 13 residues. The germline CDR1 and CDR2 sequences are MNHEY and SMNVEV (reference sequence). V was cut by 4 bases and J by 1 base, with 8 bases left in between. Here the CDR3 reads CASSSGPSYEQYF. In DNA, the CDR3 is TGTGCCAGCAGTTCTGGCCCTTCCTACGAGCAGTACTTC.

This clone was seen just once. The J gene is TRBJ2-5, the V gene TRBV9, with TRBD2 matching 9 bases. Germline trimming cut 2 bases from V and 4 bases from J; bases unmatched to any gene: 9. This CDR3 region has 16 residues. The germline V gene encodes CDR1 SGDLS and CDR2 YYNGEE. In DNA, the CDR3 is TGTGCCAGCAGCGTTACTAGCGGGCGTTCCGGAGAGACCCAGTACTTC. Its translation: CASSVTSGRSGETQYF. Using reference TRBV9 and TRBJ2-5 for the parts outside the CDR3, the full variable domain is DSGVTQTPKHLITATGQRVTLRCSPRSGDLSVYWYQQSLDQGLQFLIQYYNGEERAKGNILERFSAQQFPDLHSELNLSSLELGDSALYFCASSVTSGRSGETQYFGPGTRLLVL.

The rearrangement links TRBV27 to TRBJ2-7; 11 nucleotides line up with TRBD2. The CDR3 length is 15 residues. Germline V gene lookup returns CDR1 MNHEY and CDR2 SMNVEV (reference sequence). With V trimmed by 4 bases and J by 3 bases, 5 bases remained unmatched. The CDR3 DNA reads TGTGCCAGCAGTTATAGCGGGGGGGGATTCTACGAGCAGTACTTC. It encodes CASSYSGGGFYEQYF.

V usage is TRBV5-1 and J usage is TRBJ2-7; D remains ambiguous. Germline CDR1 SGHRS, CDR2 YFSETQ. The CDR3 sequence is 11 residues long. Trimming stripped 0 bases from V and 5 bases from J, with 3 bases between. The CDR3 DNA sequence: TGCGCCAGCAGCTTGGCCAACGAGCAGTACTTC. This sequence encodes CASSLANEQYF.

This clone appeared a single time. The chain joins TRBV23-1 to TRBJ2-7; 8 bases fit TRBD1. TRBV23-1 is marked as an open reading frame, function uncertain. J lost 5 bases, V lost 4 bases, and 10 bases had no gene match. The CDR3 extends over 15 amino acids. The CDR3 sequence is CASSRRTGPGDEQYF. CDR3 in DNA: TGCGCCAGCAGTCGCCGGACAGGGCCAGGCGACGAGCAGTACTTC.

This clone was recorded once. In nucleotides, the CDR3 is TGTGCCAGCAGCCTACAAACGGGAGGGCACAATGAGCAGTTCTTC. Its translation: CASSLQTGGHNEQFF. The chain employs TRBV7-3 and TRBJ2-1; 8 bases fit TRBD2. CDR3 length: 15 residues. J gave up 5 bases and V 5 bases, and 8 bases lay outside the gene matches. Germline CDR1 and CDR2: SGHTA and FQGTGA.

The chain combines TRBV27 with TRBJ1-1; no reliable D call. The CDR3 extends over 14 amino acids. The V end was cut by 2 bases, the J end by 0 bases, with 7 bases between. Germline-derived CDR1 and CDR2 are MNHEY and SMNVEV (reference sequence). The CDR3 spells CASSLGGLNTEAFF. The CDR3, as DNA: TGTGCCAGCAGTTTAGGAGGTCTGAACACTGAAGCTTTCTTT.

V and J are TRBV19 and TRBJ2-7; either TRBD1 or TRBD2 may fit D (5 bases each). V lost 7 bases and J 0 bases, leaving 16 bases between the germline ends. Germline V gene lookup returns CDR1 LNHDA and CDR2 SQIVND (reference sequence). The CDR3 runs to 15 residues. The CDR3: CASTAGAAASYEQYF. CDR3 sequence (DNA): TGTGCCAGTACCGCCGGGGCAGCCGCCTCCTACGAGCAGTACTTC.

The chain recombines TRBV11-1 with TRBJ2-1, with TRBD2 as a possible D gene (5 bases). The CDR3 runs 14 residues. CDR1 and CDR2 (germline): SGHAT, FQDESV (reference sequence). Trimming removed 2 bases at V and 4 bases at J, with 9 bases between. This CDR3 is CASSLHGEYNEQFF. CDR3 nucleotides: TGTGCCAGCAGCTTACACGGGGAATACAATGAGCAGTTCTTC.

The chain has TRBV27 and TRBJ2-7; D may be TRBD1 (6 bases). With 2 bases removed from V and 7 bases from J, the gap between germline ends came to 9 bases. CDR3 length: 12 residues. Germline CDR1 is MNHEY and CDR2 is SMNVEV (reference sequence). CDR3 amino acids: CASSLPRGEQYF. CDR3 nucleotide sequence: TGTGCCAGCAGTTTACCAAGGGGGGAGCAGTACTTC.

V usage is TRBV9 and J usage is TRBJ1-3, with a possible D match to TRBD1 (5 bases). This CDR3 spans 20 amino acids. Germline V gene sequence: CDR1 SGDLS, CDR2 YYNGEE. V dropped 1 base and J dropped 3 bases, with 26 bases sitting between them. CDR3 DNA: TGTGCCAGCAGCGTATCCGGCCGAATCTCGGGGGGTCGCGGTGGAAACACCATATATTTT. Its protein product is CASSVSGRISGGRGGNTIYF.

The DNA of the CDR3 is TGTGCCAGCAGCTTAGGGTTGGGATCCGACGAGCAGTACTTC. This sequence encodes CASSLGLGSDEQYF. This chain links TRBV7-9 with TRBJ2-7; D is ambiguous. Germline CDR1 SEHNR, CDR2 FQNEAQ (reference sequence). With 1 base removed from V and 5 bases from J, the gap between germline ends came to 12 bases. The CDR3 runs 14 residues.

The chain combines TRBV29-1 with TRBJ2-7; 13 bases fit TRBD2. CDR3 length: 14 amino acids. Germline assignment: CDR1 SQVTM and CDR2 ANQGSEA. The V segment lost 7 bases and the J segment 2 bases; nucleotides outside the gene matches: 5. The CDR3 coding sequence is TGCAGCGCCTACGGGACTAGCGGGGCCTACGAGCAGTACTTC. Its translation is CSAYGTSGAYEQYF.

The rearrangement uses TRBV5-1 and TRBJ1-1; no reliable D call. This CDR3 region has 14 residues. V was pared by 1 base and J by 5 bases, with 12 bases between. Germline values: CDR1 SGHRS, CDR2 YFSETQ. The CDR3 loop is CASSLLWGGTEAFF. In DNA form, the CDR3 reads TGCGCCAGCAGCTTGTTGTGGGGAGGTACTGAAGCTTTCTTT. Variable domain in full (rest from reference TRBV5-1 and TRBJ1-1): KAGVTQTPRYLIKTRGQQVTLSCSPISGHRSVSWYQQTPGQGLQFLFEYFSETQRNKGNFPGRFSGRQFSNSRSEMNVSTLELGDSALYLCASSLLWGGTEAFFGQGTRLTVV.

CDR3 sequence: CASPAPDSSVYGYTF. CDR3 DNA: TGTGCCAGCCCCGCCCCGGACAGCTCGGTCTATGGCTACACCTTC. The chain recombines TRBV2 with TRBJ1-2; D perhaps matches TRBD1 (6 bases). CDR3 length: 15 residues. The germline gives CDR1 SNHLY, CDR2 FYNNEI. The V end was cut by 8 bases, the J end by 4 bases, with 20 bases between. Using reference TRBV2 and TRBJ1-2 for the parts outside the CDR3, the full variable domain is EPEVTQTPSHQVTQMGQEVILRCVPISNHLYFYWYRQILGQKVEFLVSFYNNEISEKSEIFDDQFSVERPDGSNFTLKIRSTKLEDSAMYFCASPAPDSSVYGYTFGSGTRLTVV.

V and J are TRBV5-8 and TRBJ2-7; TRBD2 is a possible D gene (6 bases). The CDR3 is made up of 15 amino acids. Trimming removed 0 bases at V and 3 bases at J, with 13 bases between. Germline CDR1 and CDR2: SGHTS and YDEGEE. The CDR3 DNA follows: TGTGCCAGCAGCTTGGGGACGGGAGAGGGCTACGAGCAGTACTTC. It codes for CASSLGTGEGYEQYF.

The rearrangement uses TRBV6-5 and TRBJ1-4; D not certain. V dropped 2 bases and J dropped 4 bases, with 8 bases sitting between them. There are 14 residues in the CDR3. In germline, CDR1 is MNHEY, CDR2 SVGAGI. DNA for the CDR3: TGTGCCAGCAGTTACCTGGCGGATAATGAAAAACTGTTTTTT. Protein: CASSYLADNEKLFF.